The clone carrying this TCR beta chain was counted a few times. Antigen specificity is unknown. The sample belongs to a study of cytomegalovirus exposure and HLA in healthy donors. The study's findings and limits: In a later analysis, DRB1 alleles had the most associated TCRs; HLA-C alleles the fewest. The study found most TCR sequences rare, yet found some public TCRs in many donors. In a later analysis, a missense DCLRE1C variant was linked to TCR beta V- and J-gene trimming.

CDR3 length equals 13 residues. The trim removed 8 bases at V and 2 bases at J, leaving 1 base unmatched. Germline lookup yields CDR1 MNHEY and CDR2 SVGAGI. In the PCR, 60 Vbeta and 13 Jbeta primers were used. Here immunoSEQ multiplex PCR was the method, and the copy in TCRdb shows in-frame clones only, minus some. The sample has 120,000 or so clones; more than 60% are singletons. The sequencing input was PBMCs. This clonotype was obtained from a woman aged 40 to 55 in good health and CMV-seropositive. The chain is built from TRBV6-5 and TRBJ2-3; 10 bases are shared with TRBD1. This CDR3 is CASGTGVTDTQYF. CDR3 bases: TGTGCCAGCGGGACAGGGGTCACAGATACGCAGTATTTT.